The TCR beta chain described here comes from a study of response to subunit inactivated influenza vaccine. Whole-study results and caveats: With each seasonal influenza vaccination, the authors suggested, few new T cells are recruited.

Trimming removed 0 bases at V and 3 bases at J, with 9 bases between. The CDR3 loop spans 14 amino acids. The V gene's germline CDR1 is MGHRA and CDR2 YSYEKL. MiXCR was run by TCRdb on the RT-PCR reads, yielding one entry per CDR3 protein. Of more than 200,000 distinct CDR3 sequences listed, 10% to 15% are singletons. There are many counts of this clonotype. Its antigen is undetermined. The TCR originated in a man aged 50 to 59 who received an inactivated influenza vaccine. The specimen was non-naive T cells sorted from PBMCs, collected around 15 days before vaccination. The chain joins TRBV4-1 to TRBJ2-7; D remains ambiguous. DNA of the CDR3: TGCGCCAGCAGCCAAGAAGCCAGTTACTACGAGCAGTACTTC. Translating gives CASSQEASYYEQYF.